This T cell receptor (beta chain) derives from a study of identical twins. MiXCR was run by TCRdb on the 5' RACE reads, yielding one entry per CDR3 protein. The sample lists 690,000 or so distinct CDR3 sequences; 5.5% to 7.5% were seen once. The CDR3 is 16 residues long. J lost 5 bases, V lost 5 bases, and 6 bases had no gene match. CDR1 and CDR2 from the germline V gene are SGHTA and FQGNSA. The V and J genes are TRBV7-2 and TRBJ2-1, with 13 bases lining up with TRBD2. The sample was naive T cells sorted from blood. This receptor was obtained from a man younger than 35 in good health. Here the CDR3 reads CASSPGTSGINNEQFF. CDR3 nucleotides: TGTGCCAGCAGCCCGGGGACTAGCGGGATTAACAATGAGCAGTTCTTC.